This entry lists 13 T cell receptor beta chains sequenced from one sample in a study of blood T cell repertoires in COVID-19. The table came from immunoSEQ multiplex PCR; TCRdb's copy has only in-frame clones and leaves some out. This table holds 200,000 to 300,000 clones, more than 70% found once. The sequenced sample consisted of PBMCs or T cells enriched from blood (not recorded which). Receptor source: a woman in her forties or fifties who had recovered from COVID-19.

The chain recombines TRBV12-3 or TRBV12-4 with TRBJ1-1; the D is unclear. The CDR3 runs 13 residues. Trimming took off 1 base at V and 1 base at J, with 4 bases between the two ends. The chain's CDR3 is CASSLGENTEAFF. As DNA, the CDR3 is TGTGCCAGCAGTTTAGGCGAGAACACTGAAGCTTTCTTT.

CDR3 region: CASSRQGADTEAFF. For the CDR3, the DNA is TGTGCCAGCAGCCGACAGGGGGCGGACACTGAAGCTTTCTTT. The V gene is TRBV7-9, the J gene TRBJ1-1; 10 nucleotides agree with TRBD1. The CDR3 has 14 residues. J gave up 3 bases and V 5 bases, and 3 bases lay outside the gene matches. Germline V gene lookup returns CDR1 SEHNR and CDR2 FQNEAQ (reference sequence).

The CDR3: CSVEELAGVPDTQYF. CDR3 in DNA: TGCAGCGTTGAGGAACTAGCGGGAGTTCCAGATACGCAGTATTTT. This chain links TRBV29-1 with TRBJ2-3; 11 bases map to TRBD2. CDR1 SQVTM and CDR2 ANQGSEA come from the germline V gene. V shed 3 bases and J 4 bases; nucleotides not matched to a gene: 6. This CDR3 region has 15 residues.

V and J are TRBV5-1 and TRBJ2-7, with D tentatively TRBD1 (5 bases). The germline gives CDR1 SGHRS, CDR2 YFSETQ. V dropped 2 bases and J dropped 6 bases, with 27 bases sitting between them. This CDR3 comprises 18 residues. The CDR3 loop is CASSFQVGRVGRLREQYF. CDR3 nucleotide sequence: TGCGCCAGCAGCTTCCAAGTGGGTAGGGTGGGGCGCTTACGCGAGCAGTACTTC.

The chain has TRBV6-6 and TRBJ1-2; no firm D call. The V end was cut by 5 bases, the J end by 0 bases, with 7 bases between. Germline CDR1 reads MNHNY; CDR2 reads SVGAGI (reference sequence). The CDR3 covers 13 residues. CDR3 region: CASSHLANYGYTF. In DNA, the CDR3 is TGTGCCAGCAGTCATCTAGCTAACTATGGCTACACCTTC.

This clone was detected a few times. Other DNA sequences from this sample encode an identical CDR3 as well. The chain is built from TRBV7-9 and TRBJ2-1; 7 bases map to TRBD2. This CDR3 is built from 14 residues. Germline assignment: CDR1 SEHNR and CDR2 FQNEAQ (reference sequence). The V gene end was trimmed by 0 bases and the J gene end by 4 bases; junction bases not matched to a gene: 0. The DNA for the CDR3 is TGTGCCAGCAGCTTAGCGGGGGGGTACAATGAGCAGTTCTTC. Translation gives CASSLAGGYNEQFF.

This chain links TRBV27 with TRBJ2-3; 14 nucleotides match TRBD2. Germline CDR1 MNHEY, CDR2 SMNVEV (reference sequence). This CDR3 contains 18 residues. V lost 2 bases, J lost 3 bases, and 7 bases stayed unmatched. CDR3 nucleotide sequence: TGTGCCAGCAGTTTACTGACTAGCGGGGGGGTAAGAACAGATACGCAGTATTTT. Its protein product is CASSLLTSGGVRTDTQYF.

A single count supports this clone. This chain uses TRBV11-3 with TRBJ1-2, with D unresolved. Germline CDR1 and CDR2: SGHNT and YENEEA. The V and J ends lost 1 base and 2 bases respectively, with 8 bases between them. This CDR3 is 14 amino acids long. The CDR3 coding sequence is TGTGCCAGCAGCTTAGGAGTCGAAAACTATGGCTACACCTTC. Its translation is CASSLGVENYGYTF.

V gene TRBV18 combines with J gene TRBJ1-3; maybe TRBD1 (5 bases). Germline V gives CDR1 KGHSH, CDR2 LQKENI. The CDR3 contains 16 residues. The V gene lost 1 base and the J gene lost 0 bases, with 10 bases spanning the gap. CDR3 coding DNA: TGTGCCAGCTCACCACTGGACACGGACTCTGGAAACACCATATATTTT. Translated, it gives CASSPLDTDSGNTIYF.

The genes are TRBV4-1 and TRBJ1-5, with a tentative D call TRBD1 (5 bases). The V gene's germline CDR1 is MGHRA and CDR2 YSYEKL. V was cut by 1 base and J by 6 bases, with 19 bases left in between. The CDR3 has 17 amino acids. The CDR3 DNA sequence: TGCGCCAGCAGCCAAGGTCGGGGGAAGTCACGAGGTCAGCCCCAGCATTTT. It is translated as CASSQGRGKSRGQPQHF.

As for this clone: At the DNA level, this CDR3 is encoded by other sequences in the same sample as well. The chain links TRBV29-1 to TRBJ2-5; D is ambiguous. This CDR3 is built from 11 residues. Germline V CDR1 and CDR2: SQVTM, ANQGSEA. V was clipped by 6 bases and J by 5 bases, with 10 bases between them. CDR3 nucleotides: TGCAGCGTAGCGAATGGGGAGACCCAGTACTTC. Its translation is CSVANGETQYF.

The V call is TRBV18, the J call TRBJ1-2; D gene ambiguous. CDR1 and CDR2 (germline): KGHSH, LQKENI. The V end was cut by 3 bases, the J end by 6 bases, with 5 bases between. The CDR3 spans 11 residues. The CDR3 sequence is CASSPLNGYTF. In nucleotides, the CDR3 is TGTGCCAGCTCACCCCTAAATGGCTACACCTTC.

V gene TRBV19 combines with J gene TRBJ1-1, with a tentative D call TRBD1 (5 bases). CDR1 LNHDA and CDR2 SQIVND come from the germline V gene (reference sequence). The V and J ends lost 8 bases and 5 bases respectively, with 21 bases between them. CDR3 size: 15 residues. This chain's CDR3 is CASSPGRGFGTEAFF. As DNA, the CDR3 is TGTGCCAGTTCCCCTGGGAGGGGATTCGGTACTGAAGCTTTCTTT.